This TCR beta chain was found in a study of blood T cells in healthy people across ages. Deletions cut 1 base from V and 5 bases from J, with 8 bases between. This CDR3 is built from 13 residues. The germline CDR1 and CDR2 sequences are SGHAT and FQNNGV. The use of a sample-barcoded 5' primer and a J-beta primer mix characterized a second PCR of about 7 to 12 cycles. From the 5' RACE reads, TCRdb called clonotypes with MiXCR, one entry per CDR3 protein. The sample carries over 750,000 distinct CDR3 sequences, just under 25% recorded once. This clonotype was observed a handful of times. The sample was also linked to a second study, of T cells of mothers and their children.

Sample: blood. The chain employs TRBV11-2 and TRBJ2-5; D unclear. This clonotype originated in a boy aged 10-17 years in good health. CDR3 in amino acids: CASSLVRRETQYF. CDR3 sequence (DNA): TGTGCCAGCAGCTTAGTACGACGGGAGACCCAGTACTTC. The whole variable domain, filled in from reference TRBV11-2 and TRBJ2-5, reads EAGVAQSPRYKIIEKRQSVAFWCNPISGHATLYWYQQILGQGPKLLIQFQNNGVVDDSQLPKDRFSAERLKGVDSTLKIQPAKLEDSAVYLCASSLVRRETQYFGPGTRLLVL.